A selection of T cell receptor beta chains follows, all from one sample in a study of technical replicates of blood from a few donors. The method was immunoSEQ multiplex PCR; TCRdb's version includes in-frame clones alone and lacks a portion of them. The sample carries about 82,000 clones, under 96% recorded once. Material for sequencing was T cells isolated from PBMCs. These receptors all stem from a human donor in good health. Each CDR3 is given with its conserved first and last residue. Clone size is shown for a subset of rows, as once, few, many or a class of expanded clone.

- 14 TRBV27 CASSRGQLNTEAFF
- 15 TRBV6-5 CASTRASGGKETQYF
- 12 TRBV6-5 CASSYEDREQYF
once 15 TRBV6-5 CASSQGLAGVHEQYF
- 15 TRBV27 CASSLIPGGVQPQHF
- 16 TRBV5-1 CASSWTSGRAGNEQFF
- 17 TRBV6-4 CASSDGGRRRGDGELFF
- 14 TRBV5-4 CASSQTGVGTEAFF
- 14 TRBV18 CASFRGIGDTEAFF
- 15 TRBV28 CASRSLARGPYEQYF
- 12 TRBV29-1 CSVRIRVDEQYF
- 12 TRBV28 CASSRGLYEQYF
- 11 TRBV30 CAWSYTSGRAF
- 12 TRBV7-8 CASSFSYETQYF
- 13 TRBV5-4 CASQIRGSYEQYF
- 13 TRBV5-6 CASNLRGFYEQYF
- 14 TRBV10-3 CAISIAGVEDTQYF